Described below is a single T cell receptor (beta chain) sequence and its context. The antigen is undetermined. The data were produced by immunoSEQ multiplex PCR, yet TCRdb's version contains in-frame clones alone and is incomplete. The sample shows tens of thousands of clones, roughly nine tenths of them seen only once. This entry comes from a study of T cell responses to AZD1222 COVID-19 vaccine. Overall study findings and caveats: CD4 TCRs linked to vaccination spanned spike, dominating at 160-218 and 743-854. Spike-specific TCR breadth and depth both grew after two AZD1222 doses.

There are 11 residues in the CDR3. V was trimmed by 7 bases and J by 8 bases, leaving 11 bases between them. The sequenced sample was peripheral blood, obtained on day 0 of AZD1222 vaccination. This clonotype originated in an adult in good health. The chain links TRBV12-3 or TRBV12-4 to TRBJ1-1; TRBD1 might be the D (5 bases). CDR3 nucleotide sequence: TGTGCCAGCACCTACGGGGGGGAAGCTTTCTTT. Its translation: CASTYGGEAFF.